These 6 T cell receptor beta chains originate from one sample sequenced in a study of cytomegalovirus exposure and HLA in healthy donors. Vbeta (60) and Jbeta (13) primers were used in the PCR. The data were produced by immunoSEQ multiplex PCR, yet TCRdb's version contains in-frame clones alone and is incomplete. The sample lists about 160,000 clones, about 75% occurring once. What was sequenced was PBMCs. The receptors stem from a female donor in good health and CMV-seronegative.

V gene TRBV10-3 combines with J gene TRBJ1-3; D is unresolved. Trimming took 7 bases from V and 4 from J, leaving 8 bases between them. This CDR3 is built from 12 residues. From germline, CDR1 is ENHRY and CDR2 SYGVKD. The CDR3 nucleotides are TGTGCCATCATGTCTCCGGGAAACACCATATATTTT. This codes for CAIMSPGNTIYF.

The chain combines TRBV19 with TRBJ1-1; possibly TRBD1 for D (6 bases). The germline CDR1 and CDR2 sequences are LNHDA and SQIVND (reference sequence). The CDR3 runs 13 residues. The ends were cut back, 6 bases at V and 7 bases at J, with 15 bases in the middle. CDR3 residues: CASSGGPGGEAFF. CDR3 bases: TGTGCCAGTAGCGGGGGGCCGGGGGGTGAAGCTTTCTTT.

The chain is built from TRBV5-1 and TRBJ1-2, with D uncertain. CDR1 is SGHRS and CDR2 is YFSETQ in the germline V gene. CDR3 length equals 14 residues. V gave up 0 bases and J gave up 8 bases, with 14 bases separating them. For the CDR3, the DNA is TGCGCCAGCAGCTTGGACGCTGCGCTCTGGGGCTACACCTTC. Encoded protein: CASSLDAALWGYTF. Full variable domain (outside the CDR3, taken from reference TRBV5-1 and TRBJ1-2): KAGVTQTPRYLIKTRGQQVTLSCSPISGHRSVSWYQQTPGQGLQFLFEYFSETQRNKGNFPGRFSGRQFSNSRSEMNVSTLELGDSALYLCASSLDAALWGYTFGSGTRLTVV.

The chain has TRBV11-2 and TRBJ2-7; possibly TRBD1 for D (5 bases). Trimming removed 4 bases at V and 1 base at J, with 17 bases between. The germline gives CDR1 SGHAT, CDR2 FQNNGV. The length of the CDR3 is 16 residues. CDR3 amino acids: CASSYSLGAVSYEQYF. CDR3 bases: TGTGCCAGCAGCTATTCGCTAGGGGCCGTTTCCTACGAGCAGTACTTC.

V usage is TRBV2 and J usage is TRBJ2-5; TRBD2 matches at 7 bases. Judging by the DNA end, TRBJ2-7 fits better; the J call may be wrong. The CDR3 has 14 residues. The germline V gene has CDR1 SNHLY and CDR2 FYNNEI. The CDR3 DNA is TGTGCCAGCAGTCAGCGGGGCTACTCCTACGAGCAGTACTTC. This translates into CASSQRGYSYEQYF.

The chain joins TRBV29-1 to TRBJ2-2; D possibly corresponds to TRBD2 (7 bases). Deletions cut 6 bases from V and 7 bases from J, with 18 bases between. Germline CDR1 reads SQVTM; CDR2 reads ANQGSEA. CDR3 size: 14 residues. This CDR3 reads CSVGGQGINGELFF. CDR3 bases: TGCAGCGTGGGGGGGCAGGGAATAAACGGGGAGCTGTTTTTT.